This T cell receptor beta chain was found in a study of T cell responses to AZD1222 COVID-19 vaccine. Study-level points and caveats: Females made up more of the donors, who were largely white British, and clonal diversity may have come out too low.

Concerning this clone: Its antigen is unidentified.

The protocol was immunoSEQ multiplex PCR, while the TCRdb copy is restricted to in-frame clones and leaves out a portion. Of more than 75,000 clones listed, roughly nine tenths are singletons. This CDR3 is built from 17 residues. The V gene's germline CDR1 is LNHDA and CDR2 SQIVND (reference sequence). Trimming removed 3 bases at V and 2 bases at J, with 14 bases between. Sequencing was performed on peripheral blood, taken on day 0 of AZD1222 vaccination. This clonotype originated in an adult in good health. V gene TRBV19 combines with J gene TRBJ2-6; D is tentatively TRBD1 or TRBD2 (5 bases each). The CDR3 reads CASSISGTPPGANVLTF. The CDR3 bases are TGTGCCAGTAGTATTTCCGGGACGCCGCCTGGGGCCAACGTCCTGACTTTC.